The T cell receptor (beta chain) under discussion was sequenced for a study of blood T cell repertoires in COVID-19. Study-wide background: T cells, B-cell-depleted T cells, or PBMCs supplied cDNA or gDNA.

After removal of 4 bases from V and 7 bases from J, the junction contained 1 base not matched to a gene. Germline assignment: CDR1 KGHDR and CDR2 SFDVKD. The CDR3 loop spans 14 amino acids. In the original analysis: The authors estimated nucleated cell counts from reference gene primer amplification. Clones were read by immunoSEQ multiplex PCR, and TCRdb kept only the in-frame ones, dropping some. V, J and clone size reflect that table, while D and trimming were determined from the DNA. Of 130,000 or so clones listed, almost 90% were seen once; the top ten hold 1.5%. The receptor was isolated from a woman aged 60-70 years with acute or convalescent COVID-19. Sequencing was carried out using peripheral blood. The chain carries TRBV24-1 and TRBJ1-4, with TRBD1 identical over 11 bases. The CDR3 loop reads CATSDGQGAEKLFF. CDR3 sequence (DNA): TGTGCCACCAGTGACGGACAGGGGGCTGAAAAACTGTTTTTT.